What follows are 9 T cell receptor beta chains derived from one specimen sequenced in a study of beta chain features in type 1 diabetes. Expressed TCRB transcripts were sequenced after all isolated RNA was converted to cDNA. Libraries were prepared by immunoSEQ multiplex PCR; TCRdb keeps only in-frame clonotypes and omits some of them. The table records 150,000 to 180,000 clones, roughly 8.1% of them present only once. Sequenced sample: central memory CD4+ T cells from blood. The receptors shown here come from a man aged 18 to 35 in good health.

The table lists this clone with a few counts. The chain recombines TRBV5-4 with TRBJ2-7; 9 bases map to TRBD2. Germline lookup yields CDR1 SGHNT and CDR2 YYREEE (reference sequence). The CDR3 length is 13 residues. J was trimmed by 7 bases and V by 5 bases; bases with no gene match: 7. This CDR3 reads CASRNLAGHEQYF. CDR3 DNA sequence: TGTGCCAGCAGGAACCTAGCGGGGCATGAGCAGTACTTC.

This clone was found a few times. The chain couples TRBV9 to TRBJ1-4, with D tentatively TRBD1 (5 bases). The CDR3 has 15 residues. Trimming cost V 3 bases and J 8 bases, with 17 bases left between them. The germline CDR1 and CDR2 sequences are SGDLS and YYNGEE. For the CDR3, the DNA is TGTGCCAGCAGCGCGCGGGAGGGGTTTGGAGAAAAACTGTTTTTT. This encodes CASSAREGFGEKLFF.

The gene calls are TRBV10-3 and TRBJ2-5, with a weak D call TRBD2 (5 bases). V was shortened by 0 bases and J by 5 bases, with 13 bases between the two germline ends. In germline, CDR1 is ENHRY, CDR2 SYGVKD. The CDR3 loop spans 15 amino acids. CDR3 sequence reads: CAISESWAGTETQYF. The DNA of the CDR3 is TGTGCCATCAGTGAGTCGTGGGCGGGCACGGAGACCCAGTACTTC.

This clone showed up just a few times. The chain is built from TRBV30 and TRBJ2-3; 9 bases line up with TRBD2. CDR1 and CDR2 from the germline V gene are GTSNPN and SVGIG (reference sequence). V lost 3 bases, J lost 1 base, and 8 bases stayed unmatched. The CDR3 runs 16 residues. CDR3 in amino acids: CAWSAGGGGGTDTQYF. The DNA of the CDR3 is TGTGCCTGGAGCGCCGGGGGCGGGGGGGGCACAGATACGCAGTATTTT.

Comments on this clone: Within the sample, other DNA sequences also encode this same CDR3. The chain joins TRBV19 to TRBJ1-1; D call uncertain. Trimming removed 5 bases at V and 1 base at J, with 8 bases between. The germline gives CDR1 LNHDA, CDR2 SQIVND (reference sequence). CDR3 length: 13 amino acids. CDR3 in amino acids: CASSPGKNTEAFF. Here the CDR3 DNA reads TGTGCCAGTAGTCCAGGAAAGAACACTGAAGCTTTCTTT. The variable domain in full, completed from reference TRBV19 and TRBJ1-1, reads DGGITQSPKYLFRKEGQNVTLSCEQNLNHDAMYWYRQDPGQGLRLIYYSQIVNDFQKGDIAEGYSVSREKKESFPLTVTSAQKNPTAFYLCASSPGKNTEAFFGQGTRLTVV.

J is TRBJ2-7 and V is TRBV7-2; TRBD1 matches 8 bases. CDR1 and CDR2 (germline): SGHTA, FQGNSA. The CDR3 consists of 16 residues. Losses at the gene ends were 4 bases for V and 3 bases for J; bases not matched to a gene: 11. CDR3 DNA sequence: TGTGCCAGCAGCTACCCGGCCCGGGACAGGCTCTACGAGCAGTACTTC. Translated: CASSYPARDRLYEQYF. The full variable domain, rest sourced from reference TRBV7-2 and TRBJ2-7, is GAGVSQSPSNKVTEKGKDVELRCDPISGHTALYWYRQSLGQGLEFLIYFQGNSAPDKSGLPSDRFSAERTGGSVSTLTIQRTQQEDSAVYLCASSYPARDRLYEQYFGPGTRLTVT.

The V call is TRBV6-6, the J call TRBJ1-5; D is uncertain. The germline gives CDR1 MNHNY, CDR2 SVGAGI (reference sequence). Trimming left V 3 bases short and J 4 bases short, with 7 bases between. The CDR3 runs to 13 residues. CDR3 DNA: TGTGCCAGCAGTTATGGGCAGAATCAGCCCCAGCATTTT. Its translation: CASSYGQNQPQHF.

The V call is TRBV7-8, the J call TRBJ1-5; TRBD1 might be the D (6 bases). The germline V and J ends were trimmed by 2 bases and 4 bases, with 12 bases remaining between them. The germline V gene encodes CDR1 SGHVS and CDR2 FQNEAQ. This CDR3 contains 15 residues. The DNA of the CDR3 is TGTGCCAGCAGCTTAAGTCTGGGGGCAAATCAGCCCCAGCATTTT. Translating gives CASSLSLGANQPQHF.

This clone has just a few counts. The chain uses TRBV30 and TRBJ1-5, with 7 bases identical to TRBD1. This CDR3 spans 13 amino acids. Trimming took 2 bases from V and 5 from J; bases not matched to a gene: 3. Germline V gene lookup returns CDR1 GTSNPN and CDR2 SVGIG (reference sequence). The DNA for the CDR3 is TGTGCCTGGAGTAAAACAGGGGATCAGCCCCAGCATTTT. Its protein is CAWSKTGDQPQHF. Variable domain in full (rest from reference TRBV30 and TRBJ1-5): SQTIHQWPATLVQPVGSPLSLECTVEGTSNPNLYWYRQAAGRGLQLLFYSVGIGQISSEVPQNLSASRPQDRQFILSSKKLLLSDSGFYLCAWSKTGDQPQHFGDGTRLSIL.